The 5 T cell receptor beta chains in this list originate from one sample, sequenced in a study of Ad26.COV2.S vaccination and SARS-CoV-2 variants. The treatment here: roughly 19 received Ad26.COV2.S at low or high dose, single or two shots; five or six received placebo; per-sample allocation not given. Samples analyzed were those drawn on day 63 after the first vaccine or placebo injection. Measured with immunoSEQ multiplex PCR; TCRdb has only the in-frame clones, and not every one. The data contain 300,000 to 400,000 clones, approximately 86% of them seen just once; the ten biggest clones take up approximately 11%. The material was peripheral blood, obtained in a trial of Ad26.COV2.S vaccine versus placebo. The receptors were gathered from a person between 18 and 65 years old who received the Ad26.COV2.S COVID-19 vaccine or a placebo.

CDR3 DNA: TGTGCCAGCAGCCAAGCGGAAGGGACCTCCTCTGGAAACACCATATATTTT. This encodes CASSQAEGTSSGNTIYF. The chain couples TRBV4-2 to TRBJ1-3; D might be TRBD1 (5 bases). Per the germline V gene, CDR1 is LGHNA and CDR2 is YNFKEQ. CDR3 size: 17 residues. Trimming took off 1 base at V and 0 bases at J, with 13 bases between the two ends.

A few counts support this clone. The CDR3 DNA is TGTGCCAGCAGCGTAGGGGGGAGGATGAACACTGAAGCTTTCTTT. Its protein product is CASSVGGRMNTEAFF. The chain combines TRBV9 with TRBJ1-1; D might be TRBD1 (5 bases). Germline V lookup: CDR1 SGDLS, CDR2 YYNGEE. Trimming shortened V by 0 bases and J by 0 bases, and 9 bases separated the two germline ends. This CDR3 has 15 residues.

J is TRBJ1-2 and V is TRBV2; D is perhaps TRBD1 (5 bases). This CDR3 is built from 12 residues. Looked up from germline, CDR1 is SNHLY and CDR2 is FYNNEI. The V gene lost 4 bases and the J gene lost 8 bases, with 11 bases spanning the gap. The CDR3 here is CASSGGSVGYTF. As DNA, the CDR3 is TGTGCCAGCAGTGGGGGCAGCGTAGGCTACACCTTC.

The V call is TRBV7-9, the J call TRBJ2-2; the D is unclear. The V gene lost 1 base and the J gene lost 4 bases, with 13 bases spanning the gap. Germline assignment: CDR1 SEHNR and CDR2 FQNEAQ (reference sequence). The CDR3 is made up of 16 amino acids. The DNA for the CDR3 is TGTGCCAGCAGCTTAGACGGCAGCCACTCCACCGGGGAGCTGTTTTTT. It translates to CASSLDGSHSTGELFF.

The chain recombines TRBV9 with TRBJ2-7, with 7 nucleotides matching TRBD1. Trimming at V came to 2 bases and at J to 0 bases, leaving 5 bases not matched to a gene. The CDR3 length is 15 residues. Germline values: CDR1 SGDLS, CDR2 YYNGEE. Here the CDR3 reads CASSVRTGLSYEQYF. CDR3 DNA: TGTGCCAGCAGCGTCCGGACAGGCCTCTCCTACGAGCAGTACTTC.